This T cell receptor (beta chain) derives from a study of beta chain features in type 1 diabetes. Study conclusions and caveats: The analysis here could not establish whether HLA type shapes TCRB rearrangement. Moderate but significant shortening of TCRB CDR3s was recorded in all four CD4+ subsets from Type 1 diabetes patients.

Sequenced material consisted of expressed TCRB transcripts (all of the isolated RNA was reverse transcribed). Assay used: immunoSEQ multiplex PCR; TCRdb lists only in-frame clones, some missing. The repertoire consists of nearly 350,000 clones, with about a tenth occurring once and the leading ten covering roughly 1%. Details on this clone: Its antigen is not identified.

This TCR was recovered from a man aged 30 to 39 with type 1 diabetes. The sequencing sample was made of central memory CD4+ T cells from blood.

The CDR3 reads CASRRQGGSEKLFF. The CDR3, as DNA: TGCGCCAGCAGACGACAGGGAGGGTCGGAAAAACTGTTTTTT. The V call is TRBV5-1, the J call TRBJ1-4; TRBD1 aligns across 7 bases. The CDR3 runs to 14 residues. Germline V CDR1 and CDR2: SGHRS, YFSETQ. The V and J ends lost 5 bases and 8 bases, in that order; junction bases with no gene match: 9.